These 27 T cell receptor beta chains share one sample of origin, sequenced in a study of CD8 T cell repertoires and HIV-1 epitope variants. Generated by immunoSEQ multiplex PCR, the TCRdb table keeps only in-frame clones and is missing some. The sample has around 5,700 clones, 50% to 80% seen once. Their antigens remain unidentified. The sample taken for sequencing was cultured CD8+ T cells derived from PBMCs. The receptors shown here come from a male donor with HIV.

The CDR3, as DNA: TGTGCCAGCAGCTTAAGGGACAGGGCCACAGATACGCAGTATTTT. Protein sequence: CASSLRDRATDTQYF. The chain carries TRBV13 and TRBJ2-3, with 9 positions matching TRBD1. Per the germline V gene, CDR1 is PRHDT and CDR2 is FYEKMQ (reference sequence). The CDR3 loop spans 15 amino acids. The V gene end was trimmed by 2 bases and the J gene end by 2 bases; junction bases not matched to a gene: 2.

This clone appeared once. The chain uses TRBV27 and TRBJ2-3, with 7 positions matching TRBD2. The germline V gene encodes CDR1 MNHEY and CDR2 SMNVEV (reference sequence). Unmatched junction bases numbered 9, after V lost 6 bases and J lost 3 bases. This CDR3 comprises 15 residues. In DNA, the CDR3 is TGTGCCAGCAGCTCTGGGGGGGGAGGGACAGATACGCAGTATTTT. Residues: CASSSGGGGTDTQYF.

The chain employs TRBV2 and TRBJ2-3, with 7 bases matching TRBD2. The V gene's germline CDR1 is SNHLY and CDR2 FYNNEI. The junction had 4 bases not matched to a gene; V was cut back by 3 bases and J by 4 bases. The CDR3 spans 14 residues. The CDR3: CASSEAGAPDTQYF. The DNA of the CDR3 is TGTGCCAGCAGTGAGGCGGGAGCCCCAGATACGCAGTATTTT.

The chain is built from TRBV27 and TRBJ2-7; TRBD2 matches at 13 bases. The V gene's germline CDR1 is MNHEY and CDR2 SMNVEV (reference sequence). CDR3 size: 15 residues. V shed 0 bases and J 4 bases; nucleotides not matched to a gene: 0. The CDR3 spells CASSLSGLAGYEQYF. The CDR3 nucleotides read TGTGCCAGCAGTTTATCGGGACTAGCGGGATACGAGCAGTACTTC.

This clone has only a few counts. This chain links TRBV6-1 with TRBJ2-7; D remains unclear. The CDR3 totals 14 residues. The V end was cut by 1 base, the J end by 2 bases, with 9 bases between. Looked up from germline, CDR1 is MNHNS and CDR2 is SASEGT. CDR3 amino acids: CASSEGAGPYEQYF. For the CDR3, the DNA is TGTGCCAGCAGTGAAGGAGCAGGTCCCTACGAGCAGTACTTC.

The V and J genes are TRBV6-5 and TRBJ2-1; a possible D gene is TRBD2 (6 bases). This CDR3 has 14 residues. Trimming took off 0 bases at V and 10 bases at J, with 13 bases between the two ends. CDR1 and CDR2 from the germline V gene are MNHEY and SVGAGI. In DNA form, the CDR3 reads TGTGCCAGCAGTTACTCTTCCGGGAGAGGAGAGCAGTTCTTC. Its protein is CASSYSSGRGEQFF.

The rearrangement joins TRBV7-8 to TRBJ2-6; D call uncertain. Per germline, CDR1 SGHVS and CDR2 FQNEAQ. Trimming took 6 bases from V and 2 from J, leaving 14 bases between them. CDR3 length: 16 residues. CDR3 protein: CASSAEDKAGANVLTF. Written as DNA, the CDR3 is TGTGCCAGCAGTGCCGAAGACAAGGCTGGGGCCAACGTCCTGACTTTC.

The rearrangement uses TRBV5-5 and TRBJ2-1, with D possibly matching TRBD1 (6 bases). This CDR3 is built from 14 residues. In germline, CDR1 is SGHKS, CDR2 YYEKEE (reference sequence). V was shortened by 3 bases and J by 10 bases, with 17 bases between the two germline ends. The CDR3 reads CASSWGQGIGEQFF. DNA of the CDR3: TGTGCCAGCAGCTGGGGACAAGGGATCGGGGAGCAGTTCTTC.

The V call is TRBV5-4, the J call TRBJ2-7; the match to TRBD1 covers 12 bases. After removal of 4 bases from V and 6 bases from J, the junction contained 8 bases not matched to a gene. Germline CDR1 SGHNT, CDR2 YYREEE (reference sequence). This CDR3 comprises 15 residues. CDR3 sequence (DNA): TGTGCCAGCAGCCCCGGGACAGGGGGCCTGGGCGAGCAGTACTTC. Its translation: CASSPGTGGLGEQYF.

The genes are TRBV5-4 and TRBJ2-3; D unclear. This CDR3 has 15 residues. Trimming left V 0 bases short and J 5 bases short, with 13 bases between. Germline CDR1 reads SGHNT; CDR2 reads YYREEE (reference sequence). CDR3 nucleotides: TGTGCCAGCAGCTTGGTAACTGGGCTGGGAGATACGCAGTATTTT. Its protein is CASSLVTGLGDTQYF. Drawing the rest from reference TRBV5-4 and TRBJ2-3, the complete variable domain is ETGVTQSPTHLIKTRGQQVTLRCSSQSGHNTVSWYQQALGQGPQFIFQYYREEENGRGNFPPRFSGLQFPNYSSELNVNALELDDSALYLCASSLVTGLGDTQYFGPGTRLTVL.

The V and J genes are TRBV6-1 and TRBJ1-1; 9 bases fit TRBD1. Looked up from germline, CDR1 is MNHNS and CDR2 is SASEGT. J lost 4 bases, V lost 4 bases, and 4 bases had no gene match. This CDR3 has 14 residues. CDR3 amino acids: CASSGGTGSTEAFF. In DNA, the CDR3 is TGTGCCAGCAGTGGGGGGACAGGGAGCACTGAAGCTTTCTTT.

In its sample, this clone was seen once. This chain connects TRBV19 to TRBJ1-1; the D gene is possibly TRBD1 (5 bases). Germline loops: CDR1 LNHDA, CDR2 SQIVND (reference sequence). The CDR3 totals 14 residues. V was clipped by 5 bases and J by 7 bases, with 17 bases between them. CDR3 DNA: TGTGCCAGTAGTCCGGGACCTGTTGGGGATGAAGCTTTCTTT. The encoded protein is CASSPGPVGDEAFF.

This clone was observed a few times. The chain employs TRBV28 and TRBJ2-1; D is unclear. From germline, CDR1 is MDHEN and CDR2 SYDVKM. Trimming left V 3 bases short and J 0 bases short, with 12 bases between. The length of the CDR3 is 16 residues. The CDR3 reads CASSLAYRSSYNEQFF. The CDR3 DNA is TGTGCCAGCAGTTTGGCTTACAGAAGCTCCTACAATGAGCAGTTCTTC.

This rearrangement joins TRBV19 to TRBJ2-7, with D maybe TRBD1 (6 bases). CDR1 is LNHDA, CDR2 SQIVND, per germline (reference sequence). V was clipped by 1 base and J by 4 bases, with 14 bases between them. The CDR3 covers 15 residues. CDR3 residues: CASSIGGTYNYEQYF. Here the CDR3 DNA reads TGTGCCAGTAGTATAGGGGGGACATATAATTACGAGCAGTACTTC.

This sequence joins TRBV5-6 and TRBJ2-2, with unresolved D. With 4 bases removed from V and 1 base from J, the gap between germline ends came to 8 bases. Germline loops: CDR1 SGHDT, CDR2 YYEEEE. CDR3 length: 14 residues. In DNA form, the CDR3 reads TGTGCCAGCAGCCCGGAGATGAACACCGGGGAGCTGTTTTTT. Translated, it gives CASSPEMNTGELFF.

V usage is TRBV6-5 and J usage is TRBJ2-1; possible D gene TRBD2, 5 bases. Germline loops: CDR1 MNHEY, CDR2 SVGAGI. Trimming cost V 0 bases and J 0 bases, with 9 bases left between them. The CDR3 runs 16 residues. CDR3 in amino acids: CASSYSAASSYNEQFF. CDR3 sequence (DNA): TGTGCCAGCAGTTACTCAGCGGCCAGCTCCTACAATGAGCAGTTCTTC.

The rearrangement uses TRBV5-1 and TRBJ2-4, with 7 bases identical to TRBD1. The CDR3 spans 16 residues. Germline CDR1 is SGHRS and CDR2 is YFSETQ. The V segment lost 4 bases and the J segment 4 bases; nucleotides outside the gene matches: 11. The CDR3 region has the DNA TGCGCCAGCAGCGGACCATGGGGACAGCCTAAAAACATTCAGTACTTC. This sequence encodes CASSGPWGQPKNIQYF.

This chain joins TRBV28 and TRBJ2-1; possibly TRBD2 for D (7 bases). This CDR3 has 15 residues. V was clipped by 3 bases and J by 4 bases, with 13 bases between them. CDR1 and CDR2 (germline): MDHEN, SYDVKM. CDR3 DNA sequence: TGTGCCAGCAGTTTCGAGGGGGGGCTTTACAATGAGCAGTTCTTC. Translated: CASSFEGGLYNEQFF.

The DNA of the CDR3 is TGTGCCAGCAGCCAAGAGGTTCCAGGCTATAATGAAAAACTGTTTTTT. This translates into CASSQEVPGYNEKLFF. The J gene is TRBJ1-4, the V gene TRBV4-2; D remains unclear. The CDR3 length is 16 residues. Trimming cost V 0 bases and J 4 bases, with 12 bases left between them. Germline CDR1 and CDR2: LGHNA and YNFKEQ.

This sequence joins TRBV6-5 and TRBJ1-2; D may be TRBD1 (6 bases). CDR1 MNHEY and CDR2 SVGAGI come from the germline V gene. The V end was cut by 6 bases, the J end by 1 base, with 15 bases between. The CDR3 length is 15 residues. This CDR3 reads CASSQTGFDNYGYTF. CDR3 DNA sequence: TGTGCCAGCAGCCAAACAGGGTTCGATAACTATGGCTACACCTTC.

This CDR3 is CASSEGLYNSPLHF. The CDR3 coding sequence is TGTGCCAGCAGCGAGGGGCTCTATAATTCACCCCTCCACTTT. This chain joins TRBV7-9 and TRBJ1-6; TRBD1 is a possible D gene (5 bases). This CDR3 is built from 14 residues. V was pared by 5 bases and J by 3 bases, with 8 bases between. Germline values: CDR1 SEHNR, CDR2 FQNEAQ (reference sequence).

J is TRBJ2-5 and V is TRBV27; 11 bases are shared with TRBD1. CDR3 length: 16 residues. The germline V gene encodes CDR1 MNHEY and CDR2 SMNVEV (reference sequence). The junction had 6 bases not matched to a gene; V was cut back by 3 bases and J by 3 bases. In nucleotides, the CDR3 is TGTGCCAGCAGTTTTGGCCCGGGACAGGGGGAAGAGACCCAGTACTTC. Encoded protein: CASSFGPGQGEETQYF.

This chain joins TRBV28 and TRBJ1-1; 10 bases agree with TRBD1. J gave up 7 bases and V 3 bases, and 2 bases lay outside the gene matches. The CDR3 is 13 residues long. Per the germline V gene, CDR1 is MDHEN and CDR2 is SYDVKM. For the CDR3, the DNA is TGTGCCAGCAGTTTGACAGGGGGCAGTGAAGCTTTCTTT. Protein: CASSLTGGSEAFF.

The CDR3 here is CASSRDDRGYETQYF. The CDR3 coding sequence is TGTGCCAGCAGCCGGGACGACCGGGGGTACGAGACCCAGTACTTC. The chain links TRBV28 to TRBJ2-5, with D possibly being TRBD2 (6 bases). The CDR3 spans 15 residues. V lost 6 bases and J 5 bases, leaving 19 bases between the germline ends. Germline V gives CDR1 MDHEN, CDR2 SYDVKM. Together with reference TRBV28 and TRBJ2-5, the CDR3 gives the full variable domain: DVKVTQSSRYLVKRTGEKVFLECVQDMDHENMFWYRQDPGLGLRLIYFSYDVKMKEKGDIPEGYSVSREKKERFSLILESASTNQTSMYLCASSRDDRGYETQYFGPGTRLLVL.

This chain connects TRBV4-3 to TRBJ2-7; weak D call: TRBD2 (5 bases). Trimming took off 5 bases at V and 7 bases at J, with 15 bases between the two ends. This CDR3 is 13 amino acids long. CDR1 LGHNA and CDR2 YSLEER come from the germline V gene. CDR3 region: CASSIRDGGEQYF. DNA of the CDR3: TGCGCCAGCAGCATTAGAGACGGCGGGGAGCAGTACTTC.

V and J are TRBV6-1 and TRBJ1-5; no firm D call. Germline CDR1 and CDR2: MNHNS and SASEGT. Trimming removed 7 bases at V and 5 bases at J, with 12 bases between. The CDR3 totals 13 residues. Here the CDR3 DNA reads TGTGCCAGCAAGCGTTCAGCTGATCAGCCCCAGCATTTT. It specifies CASKRSADQPQHF.

The chain recombines TRBV11-2 with TRBJ2-3; TRBD2 matches 8 bases. The V and J ends lost 3 bases and 0 bases, in that order; junction bases with no gene match: 11. This CDR3 has 18 amino acids. Germline V gives CDR1 SGHAT, CDR2 FQNNGV. The CDR3 bases are TGTGCCAGCAGCTTGCTAGGAGCGGGGGATTCTAGCACAGATACGCAGTATTTT. This translates into CASSLLGAGDSSTDTQYF. The variable domain in full, with the rest retrieved from reference TRBV11-2 and TRBJ2-3, is EAGVAQSPRYKIIEKRQSVAFWCNPISGHATLYWYQQILGQGPKLLIQFQNNGVVDDSQLPKDRFSAERLKGVDSTLKIQPAKLEDSAVYLCASSLLGAGDSSTDTQYFGPGTRLTVL.